The present entry profiles one TCR beta chain with its context. This record belongs to a study of T cell responses to AZD1222 COVID-19 vaccine. The method was immunoSEQ multiplex PCR; TCRdb's version includes in-frame clones alone and lacks a portion of them. The sample contains roughly 100,000 clones, around nine tenths of which appear only once. Germline lookup yields CDR1 KGHDR and CDR2 SFDVKD. The CDR3 contains 12 residues. Trimming took off 4 bases at V and 10 bases at J, with 12 bases between the two ends. The V call is TRBV24-1, the J call TRBJ2-5, with unresolved D. This receptor was obtained from an adult in good health. Specimen: peripheral blood, collected on day 0 of AZD1222 vaccination. CDR3 sequence reads: CATSDLNLGQYF. The CDR3 DNA is TGTGCCACCAGTGACCTAAACTTGGGCCAGTACTTC.